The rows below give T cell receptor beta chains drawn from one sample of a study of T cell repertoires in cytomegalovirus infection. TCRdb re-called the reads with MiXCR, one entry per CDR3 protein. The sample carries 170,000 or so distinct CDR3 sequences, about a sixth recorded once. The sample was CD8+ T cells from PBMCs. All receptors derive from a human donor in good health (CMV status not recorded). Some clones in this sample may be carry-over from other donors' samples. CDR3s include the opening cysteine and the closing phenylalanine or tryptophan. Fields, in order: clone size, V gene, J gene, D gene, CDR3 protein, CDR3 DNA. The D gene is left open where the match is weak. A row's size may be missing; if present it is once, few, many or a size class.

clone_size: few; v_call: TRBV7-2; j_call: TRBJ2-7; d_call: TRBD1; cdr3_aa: CASSWGQGIGYEQYF; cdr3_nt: TGTGCCAGCAGCTGGGGACAGGGTATCGGCTACGAGCAGTACTTC
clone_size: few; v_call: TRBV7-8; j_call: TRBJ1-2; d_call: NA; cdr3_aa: CASSLDGFGGYTF; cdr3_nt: TGTGCCAGCAGCTTAGATGGGTTTGGAGGCTACACCTTC
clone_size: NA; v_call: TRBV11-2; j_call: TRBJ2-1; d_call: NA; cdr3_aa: CASSLVGLTESSYNEQFF; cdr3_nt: TGTGCCAGCAGCTTAGTGGGGTTAACGGAGAGCTCCTACAATGAGCAGTTCTTC
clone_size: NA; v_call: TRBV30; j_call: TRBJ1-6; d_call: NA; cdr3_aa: CAWSVEGNYNSPLHF; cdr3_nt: TGTGCCTGGTCCGTAGAGGGCAACTATAATTCACCCCTCCACTTT
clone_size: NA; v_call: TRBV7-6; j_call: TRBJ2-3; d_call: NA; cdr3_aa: CASSPQLWSDTQYF; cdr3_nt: TGTGCCAGCAGCCCACAGCTGTGGTCTGATACGCAGTATTTT
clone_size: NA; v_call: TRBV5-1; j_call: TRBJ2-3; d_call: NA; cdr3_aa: CASSNNDGTLPGVDTQYF; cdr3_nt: TGCGCCAGCAGCAATAATGACGGGACACTCCCCGGTGTGGATACGCAGTATTTT
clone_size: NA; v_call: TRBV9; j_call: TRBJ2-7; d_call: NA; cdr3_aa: CASSVGESSYEQYF; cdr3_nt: TGTGCCAGCAGCGTAGGGGAGTCCTCCTACGAGCAGTACTTC
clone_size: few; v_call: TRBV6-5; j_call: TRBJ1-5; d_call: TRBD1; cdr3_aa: CASSDGQGGPQHF; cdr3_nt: TGTGCCAGCAGTGACGGACAGGGGGGTCCCCAGCATTTT
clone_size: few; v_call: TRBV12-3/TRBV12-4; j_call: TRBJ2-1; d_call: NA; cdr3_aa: CASSFGRVEQFF; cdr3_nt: TGTGCCAGCAGTTTCGGCAGGGTTGAGCAGTTCTTC
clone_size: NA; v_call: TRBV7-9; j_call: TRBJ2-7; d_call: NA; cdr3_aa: CASSGPGEFYEQYF; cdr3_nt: TGTGCCAGCAGCGGGCCCGGGGAATTCTACGAGCAGTACTTC
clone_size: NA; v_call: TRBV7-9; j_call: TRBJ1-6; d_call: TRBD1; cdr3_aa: CASSSGQDNSPLHF; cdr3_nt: TGTGCCAGCAGCTCGGGACAGGATAATTCACCCCTCCACTTT
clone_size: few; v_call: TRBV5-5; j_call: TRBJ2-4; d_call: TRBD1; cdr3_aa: CASSHIRQGAAKNIQYF; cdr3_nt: TGTGCCAGCAGCCACATTCGACAGGGGGCGGCCAAAAACATTCAGTACTTC
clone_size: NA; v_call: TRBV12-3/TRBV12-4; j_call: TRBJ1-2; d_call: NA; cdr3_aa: CASSPQWGDSLANYGYTF; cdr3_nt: TGTGCCAGCAGTCCACAATGGGGGGATAGCTTAGCTAACTATGGCTACACCTTC
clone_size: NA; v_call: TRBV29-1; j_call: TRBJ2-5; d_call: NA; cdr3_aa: CSVVLPEKETQYF; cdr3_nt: TGCAGCGTTGTATTACCTGAAAAAGAGACCCAGTACTTC
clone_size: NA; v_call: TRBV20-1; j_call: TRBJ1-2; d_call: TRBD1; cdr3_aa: CSAKGGTGDNYGYAF; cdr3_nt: TGCAGTGCTAAAGGAGGGACAGGGGACAACTATGGCTACGCCTTC
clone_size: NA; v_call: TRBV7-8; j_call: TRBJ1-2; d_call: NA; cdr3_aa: CASSLVVAAYGYTF; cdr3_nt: TGTGCCAGCAGCTTAGTCGTCGCAGCCTATGGCTACACCTTC
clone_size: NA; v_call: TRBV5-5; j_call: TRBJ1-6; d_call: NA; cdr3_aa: CASSTLTEIYNSPLHF; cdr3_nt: TGTGCCAGCAGCACTTTGACAGAGATCTATAATTCACCCCTCCACTTT
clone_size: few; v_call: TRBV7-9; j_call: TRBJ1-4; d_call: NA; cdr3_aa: CASSLAEFDRGKLFF; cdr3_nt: TGTGCCAGCAGCTTAGCGGAGTTTGACAGAGGGAAACTGTTTTTT
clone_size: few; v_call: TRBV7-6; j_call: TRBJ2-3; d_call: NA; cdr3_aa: CASSPTRAFTDTQYF; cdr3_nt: TGTGCCAGCAGCCCAACTAGAGCCTTCACAGATACGCAGTATTTT
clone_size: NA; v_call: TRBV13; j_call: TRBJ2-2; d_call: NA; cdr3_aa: CASSFAGGTGELFF; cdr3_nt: TGTGCCAGCAGCTTCGCAGGGGGGACCGGGGAGCTGTTTTTT